Included here is one TCR beta chain sequence, with context. Its target is unknown. Library construction involved attaching unique molecular identifiers to individual cDNA molecules, which allowed quantitative, reproducible TCR counting. A single record per CDR3 protein comes from TCRdb applying MiXCR to the RACE reads. The sample comprises approximately 370,000 distinct CDR3 sequences, approximately 5% of which are singletons, and around 8.8% rests with the top ten. The entry originates in a study of human T cells and chemical hapten exposure. The sample's time point: pre-sensitization, week 0. The treatment denotes: therapeutic diphenylcyclopropenone sensitization with weekly scalp DPC. The germline gives CDR1 KGHSH, CDR2 LQKENI. Between the trimmed V and J ends, which lost 2 bases and 4 bases, there was a span of 15 bases. The CDR3 runs 16 residues. Overall study results and limits: TCRs above 1 in 1000 frequency stayed constant with DPC sensitization. Positive correlation was observed between PT1 expanded TCR counts and patch test score. In comparison with controls, expanded TCRs gave rise to a significantly larger number of large CDR3 similarity clusters.

The sequencing used whole blood, collected in connection with sensitization to the hapten diphenylcyclopropenone (DPC). The chain employs TRBV18 and TRBJ2-4, with a weak D call TRBD1 (6 bases). The receptor was derived from a woman aged 18-30 years with alopecia areata. Some clones in this sample may be carry-over from other donors' samples. CDR3 coding DNA: TGTGCCAGCTCACCAGCGCTGGGGGCCGGGAAAAACATTCAGTACTTC. Protein: CASSPALGAGKNIQYF.